This TCR beta chain was documented in a study of cytomegalovirus exposure and HLA in healthy donors. Study-wide findings and caveats: The productive fraction for most TCR beta V segments was about 87% or about 30% in an earlier analysis. Some segments of the V type, notably TRBV6-2 and TRBV6-3, were excluded as indistinguishable.

Primers included in the PCR were 60 Vbeta and 13 Jbeta primers. Methods used by the authors: The count from a later analysis was some 76 million unique TCR beta chains, some 9.9 million of them shared. Clones were read by immunoSEQ multiplex PCR, and TCRdb kept only the in-frame ones, dropping some. V, J and clone size derive from that table, while D and trimming were established from the DNA sequence. The sample carries approximately 150,000 clones, roughly 79% recorded once. In germline, CDR1 is SEHNR, CDR2 FQNEAQ (reference sequence). After removal of 5 bases from V and 6 bases from J, the junction contained 12 bases not matched to a gene. The length of the CDR3 is 16 residues. A remark on this clone: The antigen is unknown.

The genes are TRBV7-9 and TRBJ1-5, with 8 nucleotides matching TRBD1. This clonotype originated in a woman aged 40 to 49 in good health and CMV-seronegative. Sequencing was performed on PBMCs. The CDR3 here is CASSPGTGLNGQPQHF. Written as DNA, the CDR3 is TGTGCCAGCAGCCCCGGGACAGGCTTGAATGGTCAGCCCCAGCATTTT.